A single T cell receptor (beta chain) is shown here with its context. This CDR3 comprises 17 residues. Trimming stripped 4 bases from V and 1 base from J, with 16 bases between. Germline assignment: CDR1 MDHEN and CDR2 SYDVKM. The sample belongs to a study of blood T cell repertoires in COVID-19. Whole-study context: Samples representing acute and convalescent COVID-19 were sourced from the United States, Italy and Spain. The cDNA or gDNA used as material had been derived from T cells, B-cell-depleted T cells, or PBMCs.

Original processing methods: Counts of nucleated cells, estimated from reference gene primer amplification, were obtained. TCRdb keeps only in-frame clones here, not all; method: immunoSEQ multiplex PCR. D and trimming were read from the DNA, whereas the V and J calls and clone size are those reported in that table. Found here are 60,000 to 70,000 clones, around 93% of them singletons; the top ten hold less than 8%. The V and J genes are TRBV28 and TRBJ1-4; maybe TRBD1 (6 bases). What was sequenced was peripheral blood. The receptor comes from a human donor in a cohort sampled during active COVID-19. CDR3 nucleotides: TGTGCCAGCAGTTCTCAGGGGTGGGCGGTAACTAATGAAAAACTGTTTTTT. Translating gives CASSSQGWAVTNEKLFF.